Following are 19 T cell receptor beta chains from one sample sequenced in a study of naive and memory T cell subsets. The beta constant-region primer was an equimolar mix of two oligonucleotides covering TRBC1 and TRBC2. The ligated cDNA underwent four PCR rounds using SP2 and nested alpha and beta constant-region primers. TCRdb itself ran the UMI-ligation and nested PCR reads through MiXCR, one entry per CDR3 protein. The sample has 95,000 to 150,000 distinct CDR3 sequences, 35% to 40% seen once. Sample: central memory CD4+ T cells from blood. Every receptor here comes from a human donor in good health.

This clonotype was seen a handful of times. CDR3 sequence (DNA): TGTGCCAGCAGCTGGGACAGGGGACAGCCCCAGCATTTT. As protein: CASSWDRGQPQHF. The gene calls are TRBV7-2 and TRBJ1-5, with 10 bases aligning to TRBD1. The junction had 1 base not matched to a gene; V was cut back by 4 bases and J by 7 bases. Germline V CDR1 and CDR2: SGHTA, FQGNSA. CDR3 length equals 13 residues.

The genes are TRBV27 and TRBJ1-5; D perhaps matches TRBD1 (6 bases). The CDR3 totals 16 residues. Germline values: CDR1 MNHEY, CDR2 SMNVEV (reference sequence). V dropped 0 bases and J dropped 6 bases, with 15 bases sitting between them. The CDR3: CASSLSWGQQSQPQHF. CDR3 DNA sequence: TGTGCCAGCAGTTTATCATGGGGACAACAGTCTCAGCCCCAGCATTTT.

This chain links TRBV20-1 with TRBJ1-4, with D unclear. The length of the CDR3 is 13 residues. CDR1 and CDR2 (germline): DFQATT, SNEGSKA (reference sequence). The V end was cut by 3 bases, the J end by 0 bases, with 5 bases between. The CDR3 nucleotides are TGCAGTGCTAGCCGTGCAACTAATGAAAAACTGTTTTTT. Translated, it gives CSASRATNEKLFF.

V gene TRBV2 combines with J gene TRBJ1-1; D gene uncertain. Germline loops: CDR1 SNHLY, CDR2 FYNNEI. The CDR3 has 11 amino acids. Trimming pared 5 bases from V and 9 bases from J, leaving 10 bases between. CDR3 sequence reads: CASSSERKAFF. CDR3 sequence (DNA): TGTGCCAGCAGTTCAGAACGGAAAGCTTTCTTT.

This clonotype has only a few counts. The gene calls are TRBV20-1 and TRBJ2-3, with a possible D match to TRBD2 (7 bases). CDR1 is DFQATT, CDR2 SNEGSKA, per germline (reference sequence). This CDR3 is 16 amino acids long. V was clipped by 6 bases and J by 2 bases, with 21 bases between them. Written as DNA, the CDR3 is TGCAGTGCCACGTACCCGGGGGGCGTCTTCACAGATACGCAGTATTTT. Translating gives CSATYPGGVFTDTQYF.

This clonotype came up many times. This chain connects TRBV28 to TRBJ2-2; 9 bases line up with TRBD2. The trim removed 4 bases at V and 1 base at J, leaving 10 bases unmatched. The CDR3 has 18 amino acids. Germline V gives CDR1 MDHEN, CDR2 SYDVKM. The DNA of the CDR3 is TGTGCCAGCAGTTACTTGGCGGGAGGGAGGTTGAACACCGGGGAGCTGTTTTTT. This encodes CASSYLAGGRLNTGELFF.

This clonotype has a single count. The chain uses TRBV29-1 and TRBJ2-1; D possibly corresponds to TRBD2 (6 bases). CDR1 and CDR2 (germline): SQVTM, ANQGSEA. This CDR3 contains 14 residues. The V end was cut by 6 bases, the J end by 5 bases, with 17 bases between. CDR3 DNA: TGCAGCGTCCGCGGGGCCCTAGGGGACAATGAGCAGTTCTTC. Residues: CSVRGALGDNEQFF.

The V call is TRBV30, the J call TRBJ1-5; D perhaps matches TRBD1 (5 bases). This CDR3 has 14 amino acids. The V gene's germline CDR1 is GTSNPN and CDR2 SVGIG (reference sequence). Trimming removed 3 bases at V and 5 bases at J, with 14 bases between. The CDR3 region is CAWRKAGTHQPQHF. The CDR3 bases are TGTGCCTGGAGGAAAGCCGGGACGCATCAGCCCCAGCATTTT.

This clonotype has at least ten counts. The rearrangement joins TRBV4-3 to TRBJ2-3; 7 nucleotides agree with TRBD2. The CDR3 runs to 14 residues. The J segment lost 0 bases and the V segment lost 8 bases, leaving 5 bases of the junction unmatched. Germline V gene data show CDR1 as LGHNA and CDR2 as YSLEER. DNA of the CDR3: TGCGCCAGCTCCCTAGCGGAGAGCACAGATACGCAGTATTTT. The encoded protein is CASSLAESTDTQYF.

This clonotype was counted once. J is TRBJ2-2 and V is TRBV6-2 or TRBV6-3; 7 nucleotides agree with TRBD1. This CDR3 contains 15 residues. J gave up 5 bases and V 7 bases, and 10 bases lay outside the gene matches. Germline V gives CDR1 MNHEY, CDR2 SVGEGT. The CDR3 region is CASTKGQLGTGELFF. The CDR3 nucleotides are TGTGCCAGCACCAAGGGACAGTTGGGAACCGGGGAGCTGTTTTTT.

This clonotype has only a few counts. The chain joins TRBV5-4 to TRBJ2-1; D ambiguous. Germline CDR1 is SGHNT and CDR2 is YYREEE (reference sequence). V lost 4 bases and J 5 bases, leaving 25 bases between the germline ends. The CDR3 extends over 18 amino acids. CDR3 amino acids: CASSPGWAVLTPNNEQFF. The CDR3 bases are TGTGCCAGCAGCCCAGGATGGGCGGTTCTGACTCCTAACAATGAGCAGTTCTTC.

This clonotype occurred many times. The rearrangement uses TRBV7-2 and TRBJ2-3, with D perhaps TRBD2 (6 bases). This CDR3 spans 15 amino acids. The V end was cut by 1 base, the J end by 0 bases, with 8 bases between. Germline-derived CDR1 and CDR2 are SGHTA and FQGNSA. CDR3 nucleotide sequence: TGTGCCAGCAGCTTAGTGGCGGGAAGCACAGATACGCAGTATTTT. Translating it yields CASSLVAGSTDTQYF.

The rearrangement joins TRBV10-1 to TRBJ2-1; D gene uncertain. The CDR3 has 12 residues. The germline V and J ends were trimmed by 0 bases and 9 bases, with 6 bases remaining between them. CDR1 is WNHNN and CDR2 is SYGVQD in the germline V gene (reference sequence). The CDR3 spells CASSESIGEQFF. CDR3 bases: TGCGCCAGCAGTGAGTCGATTGGTGAGCAGTTCTTC.

In DNA form, the CDR3 reads TGTGCCAGCTCACCACCTCGTCCGGGAACTGAAGCTTTCTTT. This sequence encodes CASSPPRPGTEAFF. The chain combines TRBV18 with TRBJ1-1; D remains ambiguous. Germline V gives CDR1 KGHSH, CDR2 LQKENI. This CDR3 is built from 14 residues. Deletions cut 0 bases from V and 5 bases from J, with 10 bases between.

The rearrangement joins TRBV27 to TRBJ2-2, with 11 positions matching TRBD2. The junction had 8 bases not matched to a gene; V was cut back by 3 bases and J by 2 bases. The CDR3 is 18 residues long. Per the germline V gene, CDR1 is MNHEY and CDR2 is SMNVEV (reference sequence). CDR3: CASSFRGLAGLNTGELFF. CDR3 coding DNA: TGTGCCAGCAGTTTCCGTGGACTAGCGGGCCTTAACACCGGGGAGCTGTTTTTT.

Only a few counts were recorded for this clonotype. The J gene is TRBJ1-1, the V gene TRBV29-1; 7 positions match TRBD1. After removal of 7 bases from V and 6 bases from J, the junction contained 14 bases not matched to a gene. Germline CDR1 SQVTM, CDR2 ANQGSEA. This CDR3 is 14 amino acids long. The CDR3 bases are TGCAGCGCCCTTGTGGAGGGGGCAAGAGCTGAAGCTTTCTTT. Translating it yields CSALVEGARAEAFF.

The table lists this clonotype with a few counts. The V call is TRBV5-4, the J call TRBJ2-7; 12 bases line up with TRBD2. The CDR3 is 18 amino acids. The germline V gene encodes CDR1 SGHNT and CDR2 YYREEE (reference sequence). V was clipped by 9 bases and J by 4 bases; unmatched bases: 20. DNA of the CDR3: TGTGCCACTTCTCGGGATTACGGAAGGACTAGCGGGATGTACGAGCAGTACTTC. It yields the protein CATSRDYGRTSGMYEQYF.

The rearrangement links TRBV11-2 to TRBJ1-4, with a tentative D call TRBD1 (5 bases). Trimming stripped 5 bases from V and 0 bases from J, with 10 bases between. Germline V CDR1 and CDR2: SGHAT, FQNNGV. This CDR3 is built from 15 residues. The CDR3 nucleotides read TGTGCCAGCAGCCGGAGGGGTCCAACTAATGAAAAACTGTTTTTT. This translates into CASSRRGPTNEKLFF.

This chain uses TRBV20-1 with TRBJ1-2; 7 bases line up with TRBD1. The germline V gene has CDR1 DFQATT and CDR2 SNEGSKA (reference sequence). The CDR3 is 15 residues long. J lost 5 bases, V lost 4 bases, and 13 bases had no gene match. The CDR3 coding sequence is TGCAGTGCTATTGGAGGAGGGGGCTTATCGTATGGCTACACCTTC. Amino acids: CSAIGGGGLSYGYTF.